These T cell receptor beta chains were read from a single sample in a study of T-cell reconstitution after alpha-beta-depleted transplantation in children. TCRdb recomputed calls from the PCR reads with MiXCR, one row per CDR3 protein. The table shows hundreds of thousands of distinct CDR3 sequences, with about 16% occurring only once. This sample comprised PBMCs, mostly from graft donor cells, obtained 360 days after TCRalphabeta/CD19-depleted stem cell transplant. These receptor sequences come from a male patient under 10 years old who had a stem cell transplant for acute lymphoblastic leukemia, so the T cells may come from the graft donor. Each CDR3 is given with its conserved first and last residue. D genes are given only for firm matches. Size is omitted from some rows. Given values are once, few, many or a class for expanded clones.

>NA|few|TRBV7-9|TRBJ2-1
CASSRGGYLSYNEQFF
TGTGCCAGCAGCCGAGGAGGCTACCTCTCCTACAATGAGCAGTTCTTC
>NA|many|TRBV7-2|TRBJ2-4
CASSLVPSLKTIQYF
TGTGCCAGCAGCTTAGTCCCTAGCTTGAAAACCATTCAGTACTTC
>TRBD1|NA|TRBV13|TRBJ1-1
CASSAAHTGVTEAFF
TGTGCCAGCAGCGCAGCGCATACAGGGGTGACTGAAGCTTTCTTT
>NA|many|TRBV5-1|TRBJ2-7
CASSLANREEQYF
TGCGCCAGCAGCTTGGCTAACAGGGAGGAACAGTACTTC
>TRBD1|few|TRBV24-1|TRBJ2-2
CATSALGQGNGELFF
TGTGCCACCAGTGCCCTGGGACAGGGAAACGGGGAGCTGTTTTTT
>TRBD1|many|TRBV12-3/TRBV12-4|TRBJ2-1
CASSTTGNEQFF
TGTGCCAGCAGCACGACAGGGAATGAGCAGTTCTTC
>NA|NA|TRBV9|TRBJ2-3
CASSVSPSATQYF
TGTGCCAGCAGCGTATCCCCCTCGGCTACGCAGTATTTT
>NA|few|TRBV10-3|TRBJ1-2
CAIKRDGSFYGYTF
TGTGCCATCAAGCGAGACGGGAGTTTCTATGGCTACACCTTC
>NA|few|TRBV7-9|TRBJ2-1
CATRDFQYNEQFF
TGTGCCACCCGGGACTTCCAGTACAATGAGCAGTTCTTC
>TRBD2|NA|TRBV4-3|TRBJ2-1
CASSQEVPVIAGRGYNEQFF
TGCGCCAGCAGCCAAGAGGTCCCTGTTATAGCGGGAAGAGGCTACAATGAGCAGTTCTTC
>NA|NA|TRBV28|TRBJ1-2
CASSLGGIGYGYTF
TGTGCCAGCAGTTTAGGGGGGATTGGCTATGGCTACACCTTC
>NA|many|TRBV20-1|TRBJ2-1
CSAKKQLLGVNNEQFF
TGCAGTGCTAAGAAACAGTTATTAGGGGTTAACAATGAGCAGTTCTTC
>NA|NA|TRBV5-1|TRBJ2-2
CASSISLNTGELFF
TGCGCCAGCAGCATAAGCTTGAACACCGGGGAGCTGTTTTTT
>TRBD1|many|TRBV4-1|TRBJ2-4
CASSQDLGQGAKGNIQYF
TGCGCCAGCAGCCAAGATCTAGGACAGGGGGCCAAGGGAAACATTCAGTACTTC
>TRBD1|many|TRBV28|TRBJ2-5
CASSGDRGMETQYF
TGTGCCAGCAGTGGGGACAGGGGAATGGAGACCCAGTACTTC
>NA|NA|TRBV20-1|TRBJ2-5
CSARVRGRSQETQYF
TGCAGTGCTAGAGTGCGGGGACGGTCTCAAGAGACCCAGTACTTC
>NA|NA|TRBV6-2/TRBV6-3|TRBJ1-5
CASSSESGDQPQHF
TGTGCCAGCAGTTCCGAAAGCGGGGATCAGCCCCAGCATTTT
>NA|NA|TRBV20-1|TRBJ1-2
CSASLLQGGDGYTF
TGCAGTGCTAGCCTCCTTCAGGGTGGGGATGGCTACACCTTC
>NA|few|TRBV12-3/TRBV12-4|TRBJ1-2
CASSLQGPLYGYTF
TGTGCCAGCAGTTTACAGGGACCACTCTATGGCTACACCTTC
>NA|NA|TRBV5-6|TRBJ2-3
CASSFMGGGTDTQYF
TGTGCCAGCAGCTTCATGGGAGGCGGCACAGATACGCAGTATTTT
>TRBD2|NA|TRBV11-2|TRBJ2-7
CASSFGPSGRSYEQYF
TGTGCCAGCAGCTTCGGTCCTAGCGGGAGATCCTACGAGCAGTACTTC
>NA|few|TRBV4-1|TRBJ2-2
CASSQDLGLVPGELFF
TGCGCCAGCAGCCAAGATCTAGGGCTCGTCCCCGGGGAGCTGTTTTTT
>NA|many|TRBV20-1|TRBJ2-5
CSATNQETQYF
TGCAGTGCAACCAATCAAGAGACCCAGTACTTC
>NA|few|TRBV5-1|TRBJ2-5
CASSLNEETQYF
TGCGCCAGCAGCTTGAACGAAGAGACCCAGTACTTC
>NA|NA|TRBV5-5|TRBJ1-5
CASSLSEASNQPQHF
TGTGCCAGCAGCTTAAGTGAAGCAAGCAATCAGCCCCAGCATTTT
>NA|few|TRBV7-3|TRBJ2-6
CASSLTGGTSSGANVLTF
TGTGCCAGCAGCTTAACAGGGGGGACCTCCTCTGGGGCCAACGTCCTGACTTTC
>NA|NA|TRBV7-2|TRBJ1-1
CASSFGQGPEAFF
TGTGCCAGCAGCTTCGGGCAGGGCCCTGAAGCTTTCTTT
>NA|NA|TRBV20-1|TRBJ2-4
CSAPGRVLAKNIQYF
TGCAGTGCCCCTGGCAGGGTCCTAGCCAAAAACATTCAGTACTTC
>TRBD2|many|TRBV29-1|TRBJ2-7
CSVEARLAGYYEQYF
TGCAGCGTTGAAGCCCGACTAGCGGGTTACTACGAGCAGTACTTC
>TRBD2|few|TRBV20-1|TRBJ2-2
CSAGRGGTGELFF
TGCAGTGCAGGCCGGGGGGGGACCGGGGAGCTGTTTTTT
>TRBD1|NA|TRBV28|TRBJ2-7
CASRPRDRGLWGFPYEQYF
TGTGCCAGCAGACCTCGGGACAGGGGATTGTGGGGGTTCCCCTACGAGCAGTACTTC
>NA|many|TRBV4-3|TRBJ2-5
CASSQDRVGQETQYF
TGCGCCAGCAGCCAAGATCGGGTAGGGCAGGAGACCCAGTACTTC
>NA|many|TRBV7-2|TRBJ2-3
CASSSIGRTDTQYF
TGTGCCAGCAGCTCAATTGGGCGGACAGATACGCAGTATTTT
>NA|many|TRBV10-3|TRBJ2-5
CAISGGETQYF
TGTGCCATCAGCGGGGGAGAGACCCAGTACTTC
>TRBD2|NA|TRBV12-3/TRBV12-4|TRBJ2-1
CASTLAGGNYNEQFF
TGTGCCAGCACTTTAGCGGGAGGGAATTACAATGAGCAGTTCTTC
>NA|many|TRBV20-1|TRBJ2-5
CSASSRGITLGTQYF
TGCAGTGCTAGTAGCAGAGGGATAACGCTGGGGACCCAGTACTTC
>NA|few|TRBV5-1|TRBJ2-5
CASSLEVSTSRETQYF
TGCGCCAGCAGCTTGGAGGTTTCCACCAGCAGGGAGACCCAGTACTTC
>NA|few|TRBV24-1|TRBJ2-3
CATNVGEECADTQYF
TGTGCCACCAACGTGGGGGAAGAATGCGCAGATACGCAGTATTTT
>TRBD1|NA|TRBV5-6|TRBJ2-7
CASSSGTGFLEF
TGTGCCAGCAGCTCCGGGACAGGGTTCCTAGAGTTC
>TRBD2|NA|TRBV6-1|TRBJ2-7
CASSEGTSFDSYEQYF
TGTGCCAGCAGTGAAGGGACTAGCTTCGACTCCTACGAGCAGTACTTC
>NA|NA|TRBV29-1|TRBJ2-3
CSVGGTVQGTDTQYF
TGCAGCGTTGGAGGGACGGTACAGGGCACAGATACGCAGTATTTT
>NA|many|TRBV12-3/TRBV12-4|TRBJ2-1
CASSWGRYNEQFF
TGTGCCAGCTCCTGGGGGCGCTACAATGAGCAGTTCTTC
>TRBD2|many|TRBV6-5|TRBJ2-7
CASSYGGTSGTTVEQYF
TGTGCCAGCAGTTACGGGGGGACTAGCGGGACGACGGTCGAGCAGTACTTC
>TRBD2|many|TRBV10-1|TRBJ2-1
CASSSGNFNEQFF
TGCGCCAGCAGCAGCGGGAATTTCAATGAGCAGTTCTTC
>TRBD1|NA|TRBV6-2/TRBV6-3|TRBJ2-7
CASIKLGQGVKTYEQYF
TGTGCCAGCATCAAACTCGGACAGGGGGTAAAAACCTACGAGCAGTACTTC
>NA|NA|TRBV21-1|TRBJ1-2
CASSKKCRTASYGYTF
TGTGCCAGCAGCAAAAAGTGTAGGACAGCTTCCTATGGCTACACCTTC
>NA|many|TRBV6-1|TRBJ2-3
CASRRRDSLTDTQYF
TGTGCCAGCAGAAGAAGGGACTCCCTCACAGATACGCAGTATTTT
>TRBD1|many|TRBV10-3|TRBJ2-3
CAISAGDRGGGTDTQYF
TGTGCCATCAGTGCGGGAGACAGGGGTGGCGGCACAGATACGCAGTATTTT
>NA|NA|TRBV4-2|TRBJ1-2
CASSQDYRGNYGYTF
TGTGCCAGCAGCCAAGATTATCGGGGTAACTATGGCTACACCTTC
>NA|many|TRBV29-1|TRBJ2-5
CSVEWGEETQYF
TGCAGCGTTGAATGGGGGGAAGAGACCCAGTACTTC
>NA|NA|TRBV4-2|TRBJ2-1
CASSQRQGVGGEQFF
TGTGCCAGCAGCCAACGGCAGGGCGTTGGGGGTGAGCAGTTCTTC
>NA|few|TRBV9|TRBJ2-5
CASSVDGGGRETQYF
TGTGCCAGCAGCGTCGACGGAGGTGGGAGAGAGACCCAGTACTTC
>TRBD2|few|TRBV28|TRBJ2-7
CASSPLDGGGRAEYEQYF
TGTGCCAGCAGCCCCCTGGATGGAGGCGGGAGGGCCGAGTACGAGCAGTACTTC
>NA|NA|TRBV4-2|TRBJ2-1
CASSPVWDYYNEQFF
TGTGCCAGCAGCCCGGTGTGGGATTACTACAATGAGCAGTTCTTC
>TRBD2|few|TRBV12-3/TRBV12-4|TRBJ2-3
CASSLSFSTSGKDTQYF
TGTGCCAGCAGTTTAAGTTTCTCGACTAGCGGTAAAGATACGCAGTATTTT
>NA|NA|TRBV5-1|TRBJ2-3
CASSSTTGTHSDTQYF
TGCGCCAGCAGCTCCACGACTGGGACCCATTCAGATACGCAGTATTTT
>NA|NA|TRBV4-1|TRBJ2-3
CASSQAPIVSGFTDTQYF
TGCGCCAGCAGCCAAGCCCCGATCGTAAGCGGATTCACAGATACGCAGTATTTT